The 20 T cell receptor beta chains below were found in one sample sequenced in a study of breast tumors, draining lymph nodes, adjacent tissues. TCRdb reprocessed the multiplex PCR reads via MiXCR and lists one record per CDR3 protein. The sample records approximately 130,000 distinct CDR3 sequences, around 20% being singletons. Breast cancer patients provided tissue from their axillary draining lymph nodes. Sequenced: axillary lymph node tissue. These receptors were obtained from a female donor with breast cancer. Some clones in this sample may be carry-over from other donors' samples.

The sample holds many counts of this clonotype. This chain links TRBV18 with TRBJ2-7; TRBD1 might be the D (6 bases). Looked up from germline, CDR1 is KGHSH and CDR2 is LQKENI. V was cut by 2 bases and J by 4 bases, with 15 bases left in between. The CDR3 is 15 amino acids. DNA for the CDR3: TGTGCCAGCTCACCAGCCCCAGGGGCTTCATACGAGCAGTACTTC. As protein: CASSPAPGASYEQYF.

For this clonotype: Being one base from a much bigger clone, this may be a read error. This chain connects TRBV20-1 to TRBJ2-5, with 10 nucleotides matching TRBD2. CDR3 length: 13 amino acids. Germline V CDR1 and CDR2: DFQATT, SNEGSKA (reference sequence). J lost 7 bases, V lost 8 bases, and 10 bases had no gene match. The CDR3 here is CSPVASGSGTQYF. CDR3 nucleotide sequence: TGCAGTCCCGTGGCTAGCGGGAGCGGGACCCAGTACTTC.

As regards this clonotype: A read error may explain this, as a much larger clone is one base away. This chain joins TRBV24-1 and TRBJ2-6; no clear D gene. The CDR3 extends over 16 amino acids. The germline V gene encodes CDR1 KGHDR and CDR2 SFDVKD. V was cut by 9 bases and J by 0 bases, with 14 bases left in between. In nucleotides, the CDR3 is TGTGCCACCGGGCCTCGAGCTCTCTCTGGGGCCAACGTCCTGACTTTC. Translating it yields CATGPRALSGANVLTF.

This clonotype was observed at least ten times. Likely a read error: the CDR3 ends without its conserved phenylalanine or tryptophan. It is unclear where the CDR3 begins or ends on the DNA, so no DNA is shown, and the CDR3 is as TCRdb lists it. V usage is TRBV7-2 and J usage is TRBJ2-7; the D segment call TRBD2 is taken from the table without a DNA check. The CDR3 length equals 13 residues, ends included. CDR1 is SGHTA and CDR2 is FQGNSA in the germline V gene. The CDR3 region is CASSLTGTSSLSL.

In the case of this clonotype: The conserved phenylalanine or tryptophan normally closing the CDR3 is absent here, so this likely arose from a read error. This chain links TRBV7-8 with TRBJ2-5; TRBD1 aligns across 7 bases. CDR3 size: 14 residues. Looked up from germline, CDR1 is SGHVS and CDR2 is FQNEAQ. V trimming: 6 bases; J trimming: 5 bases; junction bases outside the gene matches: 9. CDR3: CASSQRDSQETQYL. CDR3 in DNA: TGTGCCAGCAGTCAAAGGGACAGTCAGGAGACCCAGTACCTC.

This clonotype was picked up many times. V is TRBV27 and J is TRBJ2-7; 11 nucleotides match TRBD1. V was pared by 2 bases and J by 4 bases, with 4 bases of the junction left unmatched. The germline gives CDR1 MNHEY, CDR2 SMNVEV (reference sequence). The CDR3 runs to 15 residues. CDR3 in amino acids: CASSLRGDRGYEQYF. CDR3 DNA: TGTGCCAGCAGTTTAAGAGGGGACAGGGGGTACGAGCAGTACTTC.

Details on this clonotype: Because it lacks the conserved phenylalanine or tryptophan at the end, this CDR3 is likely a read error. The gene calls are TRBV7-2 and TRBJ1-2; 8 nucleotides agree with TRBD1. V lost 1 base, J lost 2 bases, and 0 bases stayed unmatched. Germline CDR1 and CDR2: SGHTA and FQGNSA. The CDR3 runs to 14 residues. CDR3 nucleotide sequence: TGTGCCAGCAGCTTAGGGACAGGGAACTATGGCTACACCCTC. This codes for CASSLGTGNYGYTL.

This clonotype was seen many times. The CDR3 nucleotides are TGTGCCAGCACGATGGCGGGAGTTGGCTACGAGCAGTACTTC. Translated: CASTMAGVGYEQYF. The V gene is TRBV6-1, the J gene TRBJ2-7; 7 bases map to TRBD2. Germline CDR1 reads MNHNS; CDR2 reads SASEGT. V was pared by 7 bases and J by 3 bases, with 9 bases of the junction left unmatched. There are 14 residues in the CDR3.

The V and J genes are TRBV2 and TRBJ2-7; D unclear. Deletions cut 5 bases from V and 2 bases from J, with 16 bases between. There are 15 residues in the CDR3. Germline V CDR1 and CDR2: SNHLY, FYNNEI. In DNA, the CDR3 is TGTGCCAGCAGTCTAACCGGGTCAACGACCTACGAGCAGTACTTC. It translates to CASSLTGSTTYEQYF.

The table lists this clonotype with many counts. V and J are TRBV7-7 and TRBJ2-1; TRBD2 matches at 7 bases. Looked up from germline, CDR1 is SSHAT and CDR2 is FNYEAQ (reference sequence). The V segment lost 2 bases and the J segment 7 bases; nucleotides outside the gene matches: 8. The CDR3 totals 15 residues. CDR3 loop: CASSLNGGFGNEQFF. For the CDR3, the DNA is TGTGCCAGCAGCTTAAACGGGGGGTTCGGGAATGAGCAGTTCTTC.

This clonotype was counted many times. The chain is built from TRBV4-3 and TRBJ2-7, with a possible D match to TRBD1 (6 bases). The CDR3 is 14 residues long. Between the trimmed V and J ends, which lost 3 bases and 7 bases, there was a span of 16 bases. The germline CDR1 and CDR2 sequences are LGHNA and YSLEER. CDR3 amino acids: CASSHANRVEEQYF. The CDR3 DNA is TGCGCCAGCAGCCACGCCAACAGGGTTGAGGAGCAGTACTTC.

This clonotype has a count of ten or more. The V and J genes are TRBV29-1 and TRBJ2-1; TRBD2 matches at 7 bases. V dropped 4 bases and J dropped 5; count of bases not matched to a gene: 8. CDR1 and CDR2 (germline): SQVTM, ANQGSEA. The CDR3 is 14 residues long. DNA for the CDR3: TGCAGCGTTGTCCCGGGACTACCGAACAATGAGCAGTTCTTC. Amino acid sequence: CSVVPGLPNNEQFF.

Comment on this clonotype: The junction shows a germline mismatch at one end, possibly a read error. CDR3 amino acids: CASSRGQGSHGSTF. The CDR3 bases are TGTGCCAGCAGCCGTGGACAGGGCTCCCATGGCTCCACCTTC. This rearrangement joins TRBV3-1 to TRBJ1-2; 8 bases map to TRBD1. The germline gives CDR1 LGHDT, CDR2 YNNKEL (reference sequence). The CDR3 length is 14 residues.

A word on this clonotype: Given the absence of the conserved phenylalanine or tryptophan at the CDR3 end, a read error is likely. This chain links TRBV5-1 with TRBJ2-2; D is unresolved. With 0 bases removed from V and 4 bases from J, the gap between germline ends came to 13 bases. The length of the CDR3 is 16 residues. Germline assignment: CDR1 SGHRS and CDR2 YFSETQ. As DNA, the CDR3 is TGCGCCAGCAGCTTGGATCTTCGGGCGACCACCGGGGAGCTGTTTCTT. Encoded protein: CASSLDLRATTGELFL.

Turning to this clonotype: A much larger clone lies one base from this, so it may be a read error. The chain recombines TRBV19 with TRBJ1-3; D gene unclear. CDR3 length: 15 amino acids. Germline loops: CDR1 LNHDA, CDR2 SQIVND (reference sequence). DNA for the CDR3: TGTGCCAGTAGTATTGGGATTCTCTCTGGAAACACCATATGTTTT. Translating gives CASSIGILSGNTICF.

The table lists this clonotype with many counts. CDR3 sequence reads: CSASGVFNEKLFF. The CDR3 DNA reads as TGCAGTGCTAGCGGGGTCTTTAATGAAAAACTGTTTTTT. The chain links TRBV20-1 to TRBJ1-4; D is unclear. CDR3 length: 13 residues. V was cut by 3 bases and J by 4 bases, with 9 bases left in between. Germline CDR1 reads DFQATT; CDR2 reads SNEGSKA (reference sequence).

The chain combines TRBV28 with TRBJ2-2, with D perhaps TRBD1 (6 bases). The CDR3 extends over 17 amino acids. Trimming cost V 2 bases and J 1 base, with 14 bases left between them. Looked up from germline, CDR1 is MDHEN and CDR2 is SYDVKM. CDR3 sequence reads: CASSLTAGTRNTGELFF. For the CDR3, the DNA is TGTGCCAGCAGTTTAACTGCCGGGACACGGAACACCGGGGAGCTGTTTTTT.

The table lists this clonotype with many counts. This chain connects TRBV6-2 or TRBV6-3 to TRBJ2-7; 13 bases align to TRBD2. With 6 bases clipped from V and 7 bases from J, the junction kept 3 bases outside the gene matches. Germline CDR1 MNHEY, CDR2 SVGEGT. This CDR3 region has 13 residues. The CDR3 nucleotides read TGTGCCAGCAGACTAGCGGGAGGGTTTGAGCAGTACTTC. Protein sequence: CASRLAGGFEQYF.

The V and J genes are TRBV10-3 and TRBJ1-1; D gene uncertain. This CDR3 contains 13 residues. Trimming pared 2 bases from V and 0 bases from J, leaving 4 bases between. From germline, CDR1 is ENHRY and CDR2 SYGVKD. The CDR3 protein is CAISEGLNTEAFF. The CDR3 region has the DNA TGTGCCATCAGTGAGGGTCTGAACACTGAAGCTTTCTTT.

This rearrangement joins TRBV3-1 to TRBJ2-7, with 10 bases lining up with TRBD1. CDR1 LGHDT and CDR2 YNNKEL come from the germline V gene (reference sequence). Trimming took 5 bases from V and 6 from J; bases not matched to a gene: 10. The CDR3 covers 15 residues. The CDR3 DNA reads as TGTGCCAGCAGCGGAGGTTCGACAGGGGGCCGCGAGCAGTACTTC. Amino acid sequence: CASSGGSTGGREQYF.